The 29 T cell receptor beta chains listed next were all sequenced from one sample in a study of shared clonotypes between healthy human individuals. The table came from immunoSEQ multiplex PCR; TCRdb's copy has only in-frame clones and leaves some out. Of under 1,900,000 clones listed, 98% are singletons. Sequencing used naive CD4+ T cells sorted from blood. The subset denotes: CD45RA+ positively selected. The receptors shown here come from a man aged 25 to 40 in good health.

The gene calls are TRBV5-1 and TRBJ2-7; possibly TRBD1 or TRBD2 for D (7 bases each). The CDR3 spans 16 residues. Germline V CDR1 and CDR2: SGHRS, YFSETQ. The V gene lost 2 bases and the J gene lost 4 bases, with 19 bases spanning the gap. The chain's CDR3 is CASSFGTAGRGYEQYF. The DNA of the CDR3 is TGCGCCAGCAGCTTCGGGACAGCGGGGAGAGGATACGAGCAGTACTTC.

This sequence joins TRBV19 and TRBJ2-1; D is uncertain. In germline, CDR1 is LNHDA, CDR2 SQIVND (reference sequence). The CDR3 extends over 12 amino acids. V lost 3 bases, J lost 3 bases, and 3 bases lay in between. In DNA form, the CDR3 reads TGTGCCAGTAGTATCATCTACAATGAGCAGTTCTTC. Translating gives CASSIIYNEQFF.

The rearrangement joins TRBV9 to TRBJ1-1; 8 bases map to TRBD1. The trim removed 4 bases at V and 2 bases at J, leaving 10 bases unmatched. This CDR3 contains 16 residues. In germline, CDR1 is SGDLS, CDR2 YYNGEE. CDR3: CASSPWDRTSNTEAFF. As DNA, the CDR3 is TGTGCCAGCAGCCCCTGGGACAGGACCTCTAACACTGAAGCTTTCTTT. Based on the CDR3 plus reference TRBV9 and TRBJ1-1, the full variable domain is DSGVTQTPKHLITATGQRVTLRCSPRSGDLSVYWYQQSLDQGLQFLIQYYNGEERAKGNILERFSAQQFPDLHSELNLSSLELGDSALYFCASSPWDRTSNTEAFFGQGTRLTVV.

The V and J genes are TRBV13 and TRBJ2-2, with 10 bases that match TRBD2. J was trimmed by 4 bases and V by 4 bases; bases with no gene match: 6. Germline lookup yields CDR1 PRHDT and CDR2 FYEKMQ (reference sequence). The CDR3 contains 16 residues. The CDR3 nucleotides read TGTGCCAGCAGCTCCATCGGACTAGCGGCCACCGGGGAGCTGTTTTTT. Its protein product is CASSSIGLAATGELFF.

This CDR3 is CASSLVGSFYEQYF. The CDR3 nucleotides are TGCGCCAGCAGCTTGGTAGGATCTTTCTACGAGCAGTACTTC. This chain links TRBV5-1 with TRBJ2-7; D ambiguous. CDR3 length: 14 residues. V lost 0 bases and J 3 bases, leaving 10 bases between the germline ends. Per the germline V gene, CDR1 is SGHRS and CDR2 is YFSETQ.

The chain employs TRBV13 and TRBJ2-3; 9 bases fit TRBD2. Germline V gene lookup returns CDR1 PRHDT and CDR2 FYEKMQ (reference sequence). This CDR3 region has 15 residues. J was trimmed by 5 bases and V by 4 bases; bases with no gene match: 7. The CDR3 DNA reads TGTGCCAGCAGCTCCCGGGCGGGGGGGTTAGATACGCAGTATTTT. The encoded protein is CASSSRAGGLDTQYF.

The chain carries TRBV7-3 and TRBJ2-1; TRBD2 matches at 16 bases. The CDR3 extends over 18 amino acids. Per the germline V gene, CDR1 is SGHTA and CDR2 is FQGTGA. After removal of 4 bases from V and 8 bases from J, the junction contained 11 bases not matched to a gene. The CDR3 reads CASSSKGLAGGNAHEQFF. The CDR3 coding sequence is TGTGCCAGCAGCTCAAAGGGACTAGCGGGAGGGAATGCACATGAGCAGTTCTTC.

J is TRBJ1-1 and V is TRBV29-1; D is possibly TRBD1 (6 bases). This CDR3 has 14 residues. The ends were cut back, 3 bases at V and 1 base at J, with 12 bases in the middle. From germline, CDR1 is SQVTM and CDR2 ANQGSEA. The CDR3 DNA reads as TGCAGCGTTGACGCGACAGGACAGAACACTGAAGCTTTCTTT. Amino acids: CSVDATGQNTEAFF.

This rearrangement joins TRBV5-1 to TRBJ2-5, with 7 nucleotides matching TRBD1. This CDR3 comprises 15 residues. The germline V gene has CDR1 SGHRS and CDR2 YFSETQ. The ends lost 3 bases at V and 3 bases at J; junction bases unmatched: 8. CDR3 in amino acids: CASSYILTGEETQYF. CDR3 sequence (DNA): TGCGCCAGCAGCTACATATTAACAGGGGAAGAGACCCAGTACTTC.

V usage is TRBV27 and J usage is TRBJ1-2; 8 bases match TRBD1. Trimming at V came to 6 bases and at J to 8 bases, leaving 5 bases not matched to a gene. The germline V gene has CDR1 MNHEY and CDR2 SMNVEV (reference sequence). The CDR3 totals 12 residues. DNA of the CDR3: TGTGCCAGCAGGACAGGGGCAGGGGGCTACACCTTC. Protein product: CASRTGAGGYTF.

V and J are TRBV9 and TRBJ1-1; 7 bases are a match to TRBD1. Germline V lookup: CDR1 SGDLS, CDR2 YYNGEE. CDR3 length equals 16 residues. The junction had 8 bases not matched to a gene; V was cut back by 0 bases and J by 3 bases. CDR3 DNA: TGTGCCAGCAGCGTAGGTGCAGGGGGTTATGACACTGAAGCTTTCTTT. Translating gives CASSVGAGGYDTEAFF. The variable domain in full, completed from reference TRBV9 and TRBJ1-1, reads DSGVTQTPKHLITATGQRVTLRCSPRSGDLSVYWYQQSLDQGLQFLIQYYNGEERAKGNILERFSAQQFPDLHSELNLSSLELGDSALYFCASSVGAGGYDTEAFFGQGTRLTVV.

As for this clone: The junction differs from germline at one of its ends, possibly a read error. CDR3 protein: CASSLGPGGPGEQYF. The CDR3 nucleotides are TGTGCTAGCAGCTTAGGCCCGGGAGGGCCCGGGGAGCAGTACTTC. The rearrangement links TRBV7-7 to TRBJ2-7, with TRBD2 identical over 8 bases. The germline gives CDR1 SSHAT, CDR2 FNYEAQ (reference sequence). The CDR3 sequence is 15 residues long.

The chain uses TRBV5-1 and TRBJ2-5; no definite D call. This CDR3 spans 16 amino acids. Looked up from germline, CDR1 is SGHRS and CDR2 is YFSETQ. V lost 2 bases and J 5 bases, leaving 19 bases between the germline ends. The CDR3 protein is CASSLGVSPALETQYF. Here the CDR3 DNA reads TGCGCCAGCAGCTTAGGCGTTAGCCCAGCTCTGGAGACCCAGTACTTC.

The chain is built from TRBV15 and TRBJ1-5; a weak D match, TRBD1 (6 bases). Germline V gene sequence: CDR1 LNHNV, CDR2 YYDKDF (reference sequence). CDR3 length: 15 amino acids. V shed 0 bases and J shed 4 bases, with 10 bases lying between them. The CDR3 DNA follows: TGTGCCACCAGCAGAGATTTACAGGGAAATCAGCCCCAGCATTTT. Its protein product is CATSRDLQGNQPQHF.

V and J are TRBV7-9 and TRBJ2-7, with no clear D. Trimming took off 1 base at V and 3 bases at J, with 7 bases between the two ends. The CDR3 is 13 residues long. Looked up from germline, CDR1 is SEHNR and CDR2 is FQNEAQ (reference sequence). The CDR3, as DNA: TGTGCCAGCAGCTTAGGGGCAGACTACGAGCAGTACTTC. Its protein is CASSLGADYEQYF.

The sample holds one count of this clone. The chain links TRBV28 to TRBJ2-1; tentatively, D is TRBD2 (6 bases). V shed 5 bases and J shed 15 bases, with 20 bases lying between them. Germline V gene lookup returns CDR1 MDHEN and CDR2 SYDVKM. The CDR3 totals 13 residues. The DNA for the CDR3 is TGTGCCAGCAGTATGGACTATGCCCATCCCGCGTTCTTC. Translated, it gives CASSMDYAHPAFF.

This clone showed up just once. The chain links TRBV7-2 to TRBJ1-1; D ambiguous. The V gene's germline CDR1 is SGHTA and CDR2 FQGNSA. The V and J ends lost 6 bases and 4 bases respectively, with 6 bases between them. The CDR3 has 11 residues. This CDR3 reads CASRTGTEAFF. CDR3 coding DNA: TGTGCCAGCAGGACTGGCACTGAAGCTTTCTTT.

This rearrangement joins TRBV9 to TRBJ1-1; D unresolved. Trimming stripped 3 bases from V and 6 bases from J, with 12 bases between. The CDR3 totals 13 residues. Per the germline V gene, CDR1 is SGDLS and CDR2 is YYNGEE. CDR3: CASSARLDSEAFF. The DNA for the CDR3 is TGTGCCAGCAGCGCCCGATTGGACTCTGAAGCTTTCTTT.

CDR3 DNA: TGTGCCAGCAGCTTCGTCGACAGGGGATGGTACGAGCAGTACTTC. Translation gives CASSFVDRGWYEQYF. The gene calls are TRBV12-1 and TRBJ2-7; the listed D gene, TRBD1, was not tested against the DNA. TRBV12-1 is assigned pseudogene status. The CDR3 loop spans 15 amino acids.

This clone was seen once. The rearrangement uses TRBV9 and TRBJ2-1; 8 nucleotides align to TRBD1. This CDR3 is 16 amino acids long. Per the germline V gene, CDR1 is SGDLS and CDR2 is YYNGEE. Trimming removed 2 bases from V and 2 bases from J; junction bases left unmatched: 6. The CDR3 region is CASSVFDRGPYNEQFF. CDR3 in DNA: TGTGCCAGCAGCGTTTTCGACAGGGGACCCTACAATGAGCAGTTCTTC.

This clone was detected only once. The genes are TRBV28 and TRBJ1-2; D may be TRBD1 (6 bases). The V end was cut by 7 bases, the J end by 8 bases, with 17 bases between. Germline CDR1 MDHEN, CDR2 SYDVKM. CDR3 size: 13 residues. For the CDR3, the DNA is TGTGCCAGCACCCCTACAGGGACCTACGGCTACACCTTC. It specifies CASTPTGTYGYTF.

The chain's CDR3 is CASASWSRAYNEQFF. The DNA for the CDR3 is TGTGCTAGTGCCTCCTGGAGCAGAGCCTACAATGAGCAGTTCTTC. The chain combines TRBV12-5 with TRBJ2-1; D unresolved. CDR1 is LGHNT, CDR2 FRNRAP, per germline. With 7 bases removed from V and 2 bases from J, the gap between germline ends came to 15 bases. The CDR3 totals 15 residues.

J is TRBJ2-3 and V is TRBV5-1; perhaps TRBD1 as D (6 bases). The CDR3 extends over 15 amino acids. Germline V CDR1 and CDR2: SGHRS, YFSETQ. V lost 2 bases, J lost 2 bases, and 12 bases lay in between. CDR3 in amino acids: CASSFGRTATDTQYF. Written as DNA, the CDR3 is TGCGCCAGCAGCTTTGGTAGGACAGCCACAGATACGCAGTATTTT.

This clone was seen a single time. The CDR3 protein is CATGRGLGSQYF. The CDR3 DNA reads TGTGCCACCGGGAGGGGCTTGGGGTCGCAGTATTTT. The V and J genes are TRBV15 and TRBJ2-3; 7 bases align to TRBD2. The ends lost 8 bases at V and 10 bases at J; junction bases unmatched: 9. CDR1 is LNHNV and CDR2 is YYDKDF in the germline V gene (reference sequence). CDR3 length: 12 amino acids.

The V gene is TRBV11-2, the J gene TRBJ2-7; 7 bases match TRBD2. CDR3 length equals 14 residues. The trim removed 2 bases at V and 5 bases at J, leaving 6 bases unmatched. The germline CDR1 and CDR2 sequences are SGHAT and FQNNGV. The CDR3 protein is CASSLRGTTDEQYF. CDR3 nucleotides: TGTGCCAGCAGCTTACGTGGGACTACGGACGAGCAGTACTTC.

J is TRBJ2-2 and V is TRBV30, with D tentatively TRBD2 (6 bases). Germline assignment: CDR1 GTSNPN and CDR2 SVGIG (reference sequence). The length of the CDR3 is 14 residues. Trimming took off 3 bases at V and 5 bases at J, with 13 bases between the two ends. The CDR3 nucleotides read TGTGCCTGGAGGGTTTTCGGGGGAACCGGGGAGCTGTTTTTT. Amino acids: CAWRVFGGTGELFF. Complete variable domain (other parts from reference TRBV30 and TRBJ2-2): SQTIHQWPATLVQPVGSPLSLECTVEGTSNPNLYWYRQAAGRGLQLLFYSVGIGQISSEVPQNLSASRPQDRQFILSSKKLLLSDSGFYLCAWRVFGGTGELFFGEGSRLTVL.

The V call is TRBV18, the J call TRBJ1-1; 7 bases map to TRBD1. The CDR3 extends over 15 amino acids. V lost 5 bases, J lost 1 base, and 7 bases stayed unmatched. Germline CDR1 reads KGHSH; CDR2 reads LQKENI. The CDR3 nucleotides read TGTGCCAGCTCATCGAAACAGGGGTCGAACACTGAAGCTTTCTTT. This gives the protein CASSSKQGSNTEAFF.

This clone was recorded only once. V and J are TRBV5-1 and TRBJ2-2, with 7 bases matching TRBD1. Germline V lookup: CDR1 SGHRS, CDR2 YFSETQ. The length of the CDR3 is 17 residues. With V trimmed by 4 bases and J by 2 bases, 11 bases remained unmatched. In DNA, the CDR3 is TGCGCCAGCAGCCTTCGACAGGGCGCGATCAACACCGGGGAGCTGTTTTTT. Its protein is CASSLRQGAINTGELFF.

In regard to this clone: This sample includes further DNA sequences coding for the same CDR3. V gene TRBV19 combines with J gene TRBJ2-3; perhaps TRBD1 as D (5 bases). Germline CDR1 LNHDA, CDR2 SQIVND (reference sequence). Trimming stripped 3 bases from V and 0 bases from J, with 10 bases between. The CDR3 extends over 15 amino acids. For the CDR3, the DNA is TGTGCCAGTAGTATTTTAGGGGCGAGCACAGATACGCAGTATTTT. Translation: CASSILGASTDTQYF. Full variable domain (remainder filled in from reference TRBV19 and TRBJ2-3): DGGITQSPKYLFRKEGQNVTLSCEQNLNHDAMYWYRQDPGQGLRLIYYSQIVNDFQKGDIAEGYSVSREKKESFPLTVTSAQKNPTAFYLCASSILGASTDTQYFGPGTRLTVL.